One T cell receptor (beta chain) is described in this entry. This clonotype was picked up a small number of times. No antigen is known for it. Nothing much larger sits one base from this clone, and base qualities are not available. Reads for this sample came from an Illumina NovaSeq 6000. TCR cDNA was synthesized by 5'RACE template switching, which introduced a universal primer site and unique molecular identifiers. Priming of cDNA synthesis was performed from both the TCR alpha and TCR beta constant segments. Library amplification involved two PCR steps, and the second step added sample barcodes and sequencing adapters. Sequencing of the libraries was done on either Illumina HiSeq 2500 (2x100 bp) or NovaSeq (2x150 bp). The authors' pipeline ran thus. Demultiplexing of reads and collapsing into UMI consensus sequences were performed with MIGEC, and V(D)J alignment was carried out with MiXCR. Clonotypes responding to the vaccine were identified with edgeR on replicate PBMC samples, with the criteria of FDR below 0.01 and a log2 fold change above 5 up to day 15. CD4 or CD8 identity was assigned to each bulk clonotype according to whether the clonotype was present at higher abundance in the sequenced CD4 repertoire or the sequenced CD8 repertoire. Using fastp at Q25 and MiXCR, TCRdb reprocessed the public reads and kept productive beta chains. Rows matching on CDR3 protein sequence are summarized as one entry with the most common DNA and genes. The V and J calls were not made by the authors but by TCRdb's processing. This sample comprises approximately 250,000 distinct CDR3 sequences, over 4.5% of them detected only once. Together, the top ten hold around 3.5% of the sample.

This entry is derived from a study of T cells after yellow fever vaccination (dated by TCRdb to the late 2010s). Background for the entire study: The SMART-Seq v4 Ultra Low Input RNA kit was used to prepare libraries from fractions with low cell numbers. To follow T-cell clones before and after primary and booster YFV17D yellow fever vaccination, bulk TCR alpha and beta repertoires were sequenced over time. Two healthy male donors, one aged 18 to 30 and one aged 30 to 39 years, were included in the cohort. Blood samples were taken at several timepoints before and after primary and secondary immunization, and bulk PBMC replicates and cell subsets were isolated. Points the paper makes about the study in general: A small fraction of clonotypes appeared in both the CD4 and CD8 compartments, likely as a result of convergent recombination. FACS-sorted repertoires could contain abundant contaminating clonotypes from the bulk population, so computational filtering was required. After the booster, most of the clones that had expanded following primary vaccination were detected again (roughly 97% of CD4 and roughly 88% of CD8), which suggests that memory was broadly maintained. Because the study included only a couple of donors, the extent to which the findings can be generalized is limited. The secondary T-cell response was weaker than the primary response but faster, peaking on day 5 instead of day 15.

The treatment or condition label of this sample denotes: live attenuated yellow fever vaccine strain. A standard Ficoll-Paque protocol was used to isolate PBMCs from peripheral blood. CD4 and CD8 T-cell fractions were isolated with Dynabeads CD4 and CD8 positive selection kits. TriZol was used to extract RNA from bulk PBMCs, from CD4 and CD8 fractions, and from dextramer-positive and dextramer-negative fractions. CDR1 and CDR2 (SGHRS, YFSETQ) derive from the germline V gene. Trimming at the junction amounts to 4 bases on V and 0 bases on J, and the germline ends lie 13 bases apart. The CDR3 covers 16 residues, taking in both the cysteine and the phenylalanine. Left in the record is the CDR3 DNA by itself, 48 bases read in frame from the first base.

The clonotype originates from a man aged 18 to 29 who received the YFV17D yellow fever vaccine. The chain is encoded by TRBV5-1 joined to TRBJ2-2; too little of a D gene remains to name it. Specimen: CD4+ T cells sorted from PBMCs, collected on the day of the yellow fever booster vaccination. The CDR3 here reads CASSPEWASNTGELFF. The sequence in DNA is TGCGCCAGCAGCCCCGAGTGGGCATCGAACACCGGGGAGCTGTTTTTT.